The 8 T cell receptor beta chains below come from one sample, sequenced in a study of T cell repertoires in cytomegalovirus infection. TCRdb re-derived calls from the reads in MiXCR, one entry per CDR3 protein. The repertoire includes roughly 81,000 distinct CDR3 sequences, 3.5% to 4.5% of them detected once, and roughly 4.4% sits in the top ten. Sequenced input: PBMCs. These receptor sequences come from a human donor in good health (CMV status not recorded). Some clones in this sample may be carry-over from other donors' samples.

This clonotype was found many times. The V and J genes are TRBV27 and TRBJ1-4; D might be TRBD1 (5 bases). The CDR3 extends over 21 amino acids. In germline, CDR1 is MNHEY, CDR2 SMNVEV (reference sequence). V was cut by 9 bases and J by 8 bases, with 40 bases left in between. Here the CDR3 reads CARPYLSVVGTGFPEWEKLFF. As DNA, the CDR3 is TGTGCCAGACCTTATCTCTCGGTGGTCGGGACGGGATTCCCGGAGTGGGAAAAACTGTTTTTT.

This clonotype was detected ten times or more. The chain has TRBV28 and TRBJ2-7; D is unclear. The germline V gene encodes CDR1 MDHEN and CDR2 SYDVKM. V was trimmed by 1 base and J by 6 bases, leaving 10 bases between them. This CDR3 is built from 13 residues. CDR3 sequence: CASSLFDGSEQYF. The CDR3 DNA is TGTGCCAGCAGTTTATTCGATGGGTCCGAGCAGTACTTC. Combining the CDR3 with reference TRBV28 and TRBJ2-7 gives the whole variable domain DVKVTQSSRYLVKRTGEKVFLECVQDMDHENMFWYRQDPGLGLRLIYFSYDVKMKEKGDIPEGYSVSREKKERFSLILESASTNQTSMYLCASSLFDGSEQYFGPGTRLTVT.

This clonotype was found many times. This chain links TRBV24-1 with TRBJ2-1, with a tentative D call TRBD1 (5 bases). The CDR3 length is 15 residues. V was pared by 6 bases and J by 2 bases, with 13 bases between. CDR1 and CDR2 from the germline V gene are KGHDR and SFDVKD. CDR3 sequence: CATSNPRAPYNEQFF. DNA of the CDR3: TGTGCCACCAGTAACCCCAGGGCTCCCTACAATGAGCAGTTCTTC.

This clonotype has at least ten counts. The chain has TRBV19 and TRBJ2-5; TRBD1 matches 7 bases. CDR1 LNHDA and CDR2 SQIVND come from the germline V gene (reference sequence). The trim removed 2 bases at V and 4 bases at J, leaving 7 bases unmatched. The CDR3 has 15 residues. The CDR3 DNA follows: TGTGCCAGTAGTATATCCCCGACAGGGCTAGAGACCCAGTACTTC. Encoded protein: CASSISPTGLETQYF.

This clonotype has a count of ten or more. The chain is built from TRBV7-2 and TRBJ2-3; 8 bases agree with TRBD2. The CDR3 length is 16 residues. The ends lost 1 base at V and 4 bases at J; junction bases unmatched: 7. Germline V gives CDR1 SGHTA, CDR2 FQGNSA. The DNA for the CDR3 is TGTGCCAGCAGCTTAGTAGGCGGGGGGTCCCCAGATACGCAGTATTTT. Protein product: CASSLVGGGSPDTQYF. The whole variable domain, remainder taken from reference TRBV7-2 and TRBJ2-3, is GAGVSQSPSNKVTEKGKDVELRCDPISGHTALYWYRQSLGQGLEFLIYFQGNSAPDKSGLPSDRFSAERTGGSVSTLTIQRTQQEDSAVYLCASSLVGGGSPDTQYFGPGTRLTVL.

The sample holds many counts of this clonotype. The chain couples TRBV19 to TRBJ1-1; no reliable D call. This CDR3 has 11 residues. The germline V gene has CDR1 LNHDA and CDR2 SQIVND (reference sequence). Trimming cost V 6 bases and J 7 bases, with 9 bases left between them. The CDR3, as DNA: TGTGCCAGTAGGACTACCCTTGAAGCTTTCTTT. This encodes CASRTTLEAFF.

This clonotype showed up many times. The CDR3 DNA sequence: TGCAGTGCTAGAATGTACTCCGACAGCAACACTGAAGCTTTCTTT. Amino acids: CSARMYSDSNTEAFF. The rearrangement links TRBV20-1 to TRBJ1-1, with D possibly matching TRBD1 (5 bases). The CDR3 runs 15 residues. V gave up 2 bases and J gave up 2 bases, with 15 bases separating them. Germline CDR1 and CDR2: DFQATT and SNEGSKA (reference sequence).

This clonotype showed up many times. The V call is TRBV28, the J call TRBJ1-2, with a possible D match to TRBD1 (5 bases). Deletions cut 4 bases from V and 4 bases from J, with 7 bases between. The CDR3 spans 12 residues. CDR1 and CDR2 (germline): MDHEN, SYDVKM. CDR3 bases: TGTGCCAGCAGTTCGGGACCCTATGGCTACACCTTC. Amino acid sequence: CASSSGPYGYTF.